The 28 T cell receptor beta chains reported below all come from one sample, sequenced in a study of OX40 agonist ivuxolimab in advanced cancers. Data came from immunoSEQ multiplex PCR; TCRdb stores just in-frame clones and leaves some out. The top ten hold approximately 3.2% of the sample, which has 45,000 to 55,000 clones, around 90% seen once. The material was CD4+ or CD8+ T cells sorted from blood, obtained in a trial of the OX40 agonist ivuxolimab. These receptors were obtained from an adult with an advanced solid tumor such as melanoma, head and neck, liver or kidney cancer.

The chain recombines TRBV5-1 with TRBJ2-3; D remains ambiguous. In germline, CDR1 is SGHRS, CDR2 YFSETQ. This CDR3 is 14 amino acids long. V lost 6 bases and J lost 2, with 13 bases in between. DNA for the CDR3: TGCGCCAGCAAAAAGGTGGAGCCCACAGATACGCAGTATTTT. This translates into CASKKVEPTDTQYF.

A note on this clone: The junction differs from germline at one of its ends, possibly a read error. V usage is TRBV7-9 and J usage is TRBJ1-2; 7 nucleotides match TRBD1. Germline CDR1 is SEHNR and CDR2 is FQNEAQ (reference sequence). The CDR3 extends over 14 amino acids. CDR3 in amino acids: CASSPSTGNYGHTF. The CDR3 nucleotides are TGTGCCAGCAGCCCATCGACAGGGAACTATGGCCACACCTTC. Drawing the rest from reference TRBV7-9 and TRBJ1-2, the complete variable domain is DTGVSQNPRHKITKRGQNVTFRCDPISEHNRLYWYRQTLGQGPEFLTYFQNEAQLEKSRLLSDRFSAERPKGSFSTLEIQRTEQGDSAMYLCASSPSTGNYGHTFGSGTRLTVV.

CDR3 DNA: TGTGCCTGGAGTGTTGGGCCGTATAGCAATCAGCCCCAGCATTTT. It translates to CAWSVGPYSNQPQHF. The chain couples TRBV30 to TRBJ1-5; D call uncertain. Trimming pared 0 bases from V and 0 bases from J, leaving 9 bases between. Germline values: CDR1 GTSNPN, CDR2 SVGIG (reference sequence). The CDR3 has 15 amino acids. The entire variable domain, with the rest obtained from reference TRBV30 and TRBJ1-5, is as follows: SQTIHQWPATLVQPVGSPLSLECTVEGTSNPNLYWYRQAAGRGLQLLFYSVGIGQISSEVPQNLSASRPQDRQFILSSKKLLLSDSGFYLCAWSVGPYSNQPQHFGDGTRLSIL.

The V gene is TRBV2, the J gene TRBJ1-6; D call uncertain. The CDR3 sequence is 17 residues long. In germline, CDR1 is SNHLY, CDR2 FYNNEI. The V gene lost 2 bases and the J gene lost 2 bases, with 13 bases spanning the gap. The DNA for the CDR3 is TGTGCCAGCAGTGAATCTGGAGGTATACCCTATAATTCACCCCTCCACTTT. Encoded protein: CASSESGGIPYNSPLHF.

V is TRBV11-2 and J is TRBJ2-2; 8 bases fit TRBD2. Per the germline V gene, CDR1 is SGHAT and CDR2 is FQNNGV. The CDR3 is made up of 16 amino acids. The V and J ends lost 3 bases and 3 bases, in that order; junction bases with no gene match: 6. The CDR3 DNA reads as TGTGCCAGCAGCTTTCCCCAGCGGGGGTACACCGGGGAGCTGTTTTTT. Protein: CASSFPQRGYTGELFF.

This chain joins TRBV11-2 and TRBJ2-5; 12 positions match TRBD2. CDR3 length equals 14 residues. Germline values: CDR1 SGHAT, CDR2 FQNNGV. V dropped 3 bases and J dropped 6; count of bases not matched to a gene: 2. The CDR3 region is CASSLRTSGKTQYF. CDR3 nucleotides: TGTGCCAGCAGCTTGAGGACTAGCGGGAAGACCCAGTACTTC.

This clone occurred a few times. CDR3: CASSGGYQETQYF. CDR3 sequence (DNA): TGCGCCAGCAGCGGCGGGTACCAAGAGACCCAGTACTTC. The rearrangement joins TRBV5-1 to TRBJ2-5; D possibly corresponds to TRBD2 (5 bases). The germline V gene encodes CDR1 SGHRS and CDR2 YFSETQ. The CDR3 runs to 13 residues. V was cut by 4 bases and J by 0 bases, with 7 bases left in between.

The chain combines TRBV14 with TRBJ2-7; possibly TRBD2 for D (5 bases). Per germline, CDR1 SGHDN and CDR2 FVKESK. This CDR3 comprises 15 residues. V was clipped by 1 base and J by 9 bases, with 19 bases between them. CDR3 in DNA: TGTGCCAGCAGCCAAGGATTTGCAGGCTTAGCGTGGCAGTACTTC. Translated, it gives CASSQGFAGLAWQYF.

This clone has only one observation. The chain combines TRBV28 with TRBJ2-4; 7 bases are shared with TRBD1. The CDR3 contains 15 residues. The trim removed 5 bases at V and 5 bases at J, leaving 9 bases unmatched. The V gene's germline CDR1 is MDHEN and CDR2 SYDVKM. CDR3 nucleotides: TGTGCCAGCAGTCCCTCAGGGGGAGCACAAAACATTCAGTACTTC. This sequence encodes CASSPSGGAQNIQYF.

The genes are TRBV13 and TRBJ1-2; 7 bases fit TRBD1. Germline V lookup: CDR1 PRHDT, CDR2 FYEKMQ (reference sequence). The CDR3 has 14 residues. The junction had 5 bases not matched to a gene; V was cut back by 5 bases and J by 2 bases. The DNA of the CDR3 is TGTGCCAGCAGCCGGGGGACAGCAAACTATGGCTACACCTTC. Protein sequence: CASSRGTANYGYTF.

The chain combines TRBV6-5 with TRBJ1-2; TRBD1 is a possible D gene (5 bases). The CDR3 has 13 amino acids. Germline CDR1 is MNHEY and CDR2 is SVGAGI. The V end was cut by 5 bases, the J end by 6 bases, with 13 bases between. The chain's CDR3 is CASSNYGGNGYTF. The CDR3, as DNA: TGTGCCAGCAGTAACTATGGGGGGAATGGCTACACCTTC.

This chain uses TRBV5-1 with TRBJ1-3; no firm D call. With 0 bases removed from V and 7 bases from J, the gap between germline ends came to 11 bases. The germline CDR1 and CDR2 sequences are SGHRS and YFSETQ. The CDR3 covers 14 residues. CDR3 amino acids: CASSLGSAPNTIYF. Written as DNA, the CDR3 is TGCGCCAGCAGCTTGGGGTCCGCTCCGAACACCATATATTTT. The full variable domain, rest sourced from reference TRBV5-1 and TRBJ1-3, is KAGVTQTPRYLIKTRGQQVTLSCSPISGHRSVSWYQQTPGQGLQFLFEYFSETQRNKGNFPGRFSGRQFSNSRSEMNVSTLELGDSALYLCASSLGSAPNTIYFGEGSWLTVV.

This chain uses TRBV5-1 with TRBJ2-5, with 7 bases lining up with TRBD2. Trimming at V came to 6 bases and at J to 4 bases, leaving 9 bases not matched to a gene. CDR3 length equals 14 residues. In germline, CDR1 is SGHRS, CDR2 YFSETQ. DNA for the CDR3: TGCGCCAGCACATCAGGACTAGTTTCAGAGACCCAGTACTTC. Translated, it gives CASTSGLVSETQYF.

The chain uses TRBV6-6 and TRBJ1-1; D uncertain. The CDR3 has 12 amino acids. The V gene lost 7 bases and the J gene lost 4 bases, with 10 bases spanning the gap. CDR1 and CDR2 from the germline V gene are MNHNY and SVGAGI (reference sequence). The CDR3 region is CASTPLSTEAFF. CDR3 DNA: TGTGCCAGCACGCCTCTGAGCACTGAAGCTTTCTTT.

The CDR3 region has the DNA TGTGCCAGCAGTGAGACTGGACTAGGCTATGGCTACACCTTC. Its protein is CASSETGLGYGYTF. The chain couples TRBV6-1 to TRBJ1-2, with D unclear. CDR1 and CDR2 from the germline V gene are MNHNS and SASEGT. V gave up 3 bases and J gave up 4 bases, with 12 bases separating them. The CDR3 length is 14 residues.

The chain uses TRBV6-5 and TRBJ1-1; 8 nucleotides agree with TRBD1. The germline gives CDR1 MNHEY, CDR2 SVGAGI. The CDR3 is 15 residues long. The V segment lost 5 bases and the J segment 4 bases; nucleotides outside the gene matches: 9. The CDR3 DNA sequence: TGTGCCAGCAGTGGAGGGACAGGTTCGATCACTGAAGCTTTCTTT. It encodes CASSGGTGSITEAFF.

This clone turned up a few times. The J gene is TRBJ1-2, the V gene TRBV5-1; TRBD1 aligns across 11 bases. V shed 4 bases, J shed 8 bases, and the junction held 7 bases outside the gene matches. The CDR3 is 14 amino acids. Germline CDR1 reads SGHRS; CDR2 reads YFSETQ. Here the CDR3 reads CASSPGTGGKGYTF. In nucleotides, the CDR3 is TGCGCCAGCAGCCCAGGGACAGGGGGGAAGGGCTACACCTTC.

V and J are TRBV9 and TRBJ2-5, with 9 bases matching TRBD1. Germline V lookup: CDR1 SGDLS, CDR2 YYNGEE. V was pared by 4 bases and J by 5 bases, with 12 bases of the junction left unmatched. The CDR3 has 16 residues. CDR3 in DNA: TGTGCCAGCAGCTCCCCGGACCGGGACAGGGCTGAGACCCAGTACTTC. Protein sequence: CASSSPDRDRAETQYF.

This rearrangement joins TRBV6-5 to TRBJ2-7; 9 bases match TRBD1. This CDR3 has 16 amino acids. Germline V lookup: CDR1 MNHEY, CDR2 SVGAGI. V was clipped by 0 bases and J by 3 bases; unmatched bases: 6. CDR3 loop: CASSYSYRTGVYEQYF. The CDR3 DNA reads TGTGCCAGCAGTTACTCATACCGGACAGGGGTCTACGAGCAGTACTTC.

The chain employs TRBV6-1 and TRBJ2-7; 8 positions match TRBD1. CDR1 and CDR2 from the germline V gene are MNHNS and SASEGT. J lost 3 bases, V lost 11 bases, and 6 bases had no gene match. This CDR3 is built from 12 residues. CDR3: CALGQGGYEQYF. Written as DNA, the CDR3 is TGTGCCCTAGGACAGGGAGGCTACGAGCAGTACTTC.

The chain recombines TRBV6-1 with TRBJ2-5, with D perhaps TRBD2 (5 bases). Trimming took off 3 bases at V and 2 bases at J, with 10 bases between the two ends. Germline V gene lookup returns CDR1 MNHNS and CDR2 SASEGT. The CDR3 length is 14 residues. CDR3 protein: CASSEDGVQETQYF. The CDR3 bases are TGTGCCAGCAGTGAGGACGGGGTTCAAGAGACCCAGTACTTC.

V usage is TRBV28 and J usage is TRBJ1-4, with D possibly matching TRBD1 (6 bases). The germline V gene encodes CDR1 MDHEN and CDR2 SYDVKM. The ends were cut back, 6 bases at V and 9 bases at J, with 8 bases in the middle. The length of the CDR3 is 11 residues. Written as DNA, the CDR3 is TGTGCCAGCAGACAGGGCCAAAAACTGTTTTTT. Residues: CASRQGQKLFF. Drawing the rest from reference TRBV28 and TRBJ1-4, the complete variable domain is DVKVTQSSRYLVKRTGEKVFLECVQDMDHENMFWYRQDPGLGLRLIYFSYDVKMKEKGDIPEGYSVSREKKERFSLILESASTNQTSMYLCASRQGQKLFFGSGTQLSVL.

The V and J genes are TRBV21-1 and TRBJ1-4. TRBV21-1 is given as a pseudogene. The CDR3 sequence is 17 residues long. CDR3: CASSPPQVGGADEKLFF. The CDR3 nucleotides read TGTGCCAGCAGCCCCCCCCAAGTCGGAGGGGCGGATGAAAAACTGTTTTTT.

The chain carries TRBV9 and TRBJ2-2; D unclear. CDR3 length: 15 residues. Trimming removed 1 base from V and 1 base from J, with 8 bases in between. Germline CDR1 and CDR2: SGDLS and YYNGEE. CDR3 nucleotide sequence: TGTGCCAGCAGCGTATCGACTGAGAACACCGGGGAGCTGTTTTTT. Translated, it gives CASSVSTENTGELFF.

V gene TRBV7-9 combines with J gene TRBJ2-1; TRBD1 matches 11 bases. The CDR3 contains 17 residues. Germline V gene data show CDR1 as SEHNR and CDR2 as FQNEAQ (reference sequence). V gave up 5 bases and J gave up 2 bases; unmatched junction bases: 8. The CDR3 protein is CASSPRTGQGAYNEQFF. Written as DNA, the CDR3 is TGTGCCAGCAGCCCGAGAACGGGACAGGGGGCCTACAATGAGCAGTTCTTC. Full variable domain (missing parts from reference TRBV7-9 and TRBJ2-1): DTGVSQNPRHKITKRGQNVTFRCDPISEHNRLYWYRQTLGQGPEFLTYFQNEAQLEKSRLLSDRFSAERPKGSFSTLEIQRTEQGDSAMYLCASSPRTGQGAYNEQFFGPGTRLTVL.

This clone was seen a handful of times. The rearrangement links TRBV2 to TRBJ2-7; D ambiguous. The ends were cut back, 8 bases at V and 3 bases at J, with 5 bases in the middle. In germline, CDR1 is SNHLY, CDR2 FYNNEI. This CDR3 is 10 amino acids long. CDR3: CASGFYEQYF. The CDR3 DNA follows: TGTGCCAGCGGGTTCTACGAGCAGTACTTC.

By frequency in the sample, this clone is medium-sized (0.01 to 0.1%). This chain joins TRBV28 and TRBJ2-7, with D unresolved. CDR3 length: 14 residues. The germline V gene encodes CDR1 MDHEN and CDR2 SYDVKM. V was cut by 2 bases and J by 7 bases, with 15 bases left in between. The CDR3 DNA reads as TGTGCCAGCAGTTTAAAGAGACCTATTTCAGAGCAGTACTTC. Encoded protein: CASSLKRPISEQYF.

V usage is TRBV7-9 and J usage is TRBJ1-1; TRBD1 might be the D (6 bases). Trimming stripped 5 bases from V and 6 bases from J, with 16 bases between. CDR3 length: 14 residues. The germline CDR1 and CDR2 sequences are SEHNR and FQNEAQ (reference sequence). The CDR3 region has the DNA TGTGCCAGCAGCACAGGGTCAGGATACGCTGAAGCTTTCTTT. Translation: CASSTGSGYAEAFF.